This TCR beta chain was identified in a study of OX40 agonist ivuxolimab in advanced cancers. For the study at large: Eligibility admitted prior anti-PD-1, anti-PD-L1 or anti-CTLA-4 therapy; 35% to 40% had some.

In the case of this clone: Its antigen is not known.

Study-wide results and caveats: Antigen specificity of clonally expanded peripheral T cells was not established. At 0.1 to 3.0 mg/kg and by week 6, clonal expansion occurred in CD4+ and CD8+ blood T cells.

V lost 4 bases and J lost 3; bases outside the gene matches: 6. CDR1 and CDR2 from the germline V gene are MDHEN and SYDVKM. This CDR3 has 14 residues. Measured with immunoSEQ multiplex PCR; TCRdb has only the in-frame clones, and not every one. The sample lists 80,000 to 100,000 clones; about 90% were seen once. Here the sequenced sample was CD4+ or CD8+ T cells sorted from blood, taken in a trial of the OX40 agonist ivuxolimab. The chain couples TRBV28 to TRBJ2-7; 7 bases are shared with TRBD1. This clonotype was sampled from an adult with an advanced solid tumor such as melanoma, head and neck, liver or kidney cancer. The CDR3: CASSSQGVLYEQYF. DNA for the CDR3: TGTGCCAGCAGTTCCCAGGGGGTCCTCTACGAGCAGTACTTC.